This entry is about one T cell receptor beta chain. CD4+ T cells from unexposed donors were obtained before the COVID-19 pandemic (2011-2018). This sample stems from a study of CD4 T cells in relation to SARS-CoV-2 and coronaviruses. This CDR3 spans 14 amino acids. V was pared by 5 bases and J by 5 bases, with 8 bases of the junction left unmatched. Germline V gene lookup returns CDR1 SGHAT and CDR2 FQNNGV. Naive and memory CD4+ T cell DNA was deep-sequenced without culture. Assay: immunoSEQ multiplex PCR; the TCRdb copy retains only in-frame clones and omits some. The repertoire includes 60,000 or so clones, approximately 94% of them detected once, and about 0.14% sits in the top ten.

Input material: naive CD4+ T cells from PBMCs. The subset: naive CD4+ T cells isolated by negative enrichment. The chain is built from TRBV11-2 and TRBJ2-7; TRBD1 agrees at 8 bases. This TCR derives from a human donor in good health. This CDR3 is CASSLDRGGNEQYF. The DNA of the CDR3 is TGTGCCAGCAGCCTCGACAGGGGAGGTAACGAGCAGTACTTC. Filled out from reference TRBV11-2 and TRBJ2-7, the complete variable domain reads EAGVAQSPRYKIIEKRQSVAFWCNPISGHATLYWYQQILGQGPKLLIQFQNNGVVDDSQLPKDRFSAERLKGVDSTLKIQPAKLEDSAVYLCASSLDRGGNEQYFGPGTRLTVT.